This T cell receptor (beta chain) was recorded in a study of T cell responses to AZD1222 COVID-19 vaccine. V lost 4 bases to trimming and J lost 0 bases, with 11 bases between them. CDR3 size: 15 residues. Per the germline V gene, CDR1 is SGDLS and CDR2 is YYNGEE. This clone was seen only once. The antigen is not known. Notes on the study in general: Most donors were white British and more were female, and clonal diversity was possibly underestimated. Nearly half of unique spike-specific TCRs reportedly avoided B.1.351 and B.1.1.7 mutated regions. Spike as a whole was targeted by vaccine-associated CD4 TCRs, dominant at 160-218 and 743-854.

Clones were sequenced by immunoSEQ multiplex PCR, and TCRdb holds only the in-frame ones, with some missing. The sample has roughly 100,000 clones, 70% to 90% seen once. This sequence originates from an adult in good health. Sequenced here: peripheral blood, sampled on day 0 of AZD1222 vaccination. V and J are TRBV9 and TRBJ1-3; D remains ambiguous. The CDR3 protein is CASSPVGSSGNTIYF. CDR3 in DNA: TGTGCCAGCAGCCCAGTTGGAAGCTCTGGAAACACCATATATTTT.